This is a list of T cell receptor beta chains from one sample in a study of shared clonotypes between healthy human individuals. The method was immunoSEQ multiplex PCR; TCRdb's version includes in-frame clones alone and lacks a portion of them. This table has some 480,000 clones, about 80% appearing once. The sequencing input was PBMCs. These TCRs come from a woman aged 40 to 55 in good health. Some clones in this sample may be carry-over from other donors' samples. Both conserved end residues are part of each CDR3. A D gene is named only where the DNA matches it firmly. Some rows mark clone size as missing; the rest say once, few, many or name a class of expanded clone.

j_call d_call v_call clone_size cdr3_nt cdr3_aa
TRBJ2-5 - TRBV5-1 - TGCGCCAGCAGCTTGACCTCAGTTGAGACCCAGTACTTC CASSLTSVETQYF
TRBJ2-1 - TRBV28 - TGTGCCAGCAGACCATGGCTGCCCTCCTACAATGAGCAGTTCTTC CASRPWLPSYNEQFF
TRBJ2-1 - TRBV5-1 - TGCGCCAGCAGCTTGGACTACTACAATGAGCAGTTCTTC CASSLDYYNEQFF
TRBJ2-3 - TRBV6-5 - TGTGCCAGCAGTTACGGGCAATACACAGATACGCAGTATTTT CASSYGQYTDTQYF
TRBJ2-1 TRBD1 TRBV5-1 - TGCGCCAGCAGCTTGGGACAGGGGTACAATGAGCAGTTCTTC CASSLGQGYNEQFF
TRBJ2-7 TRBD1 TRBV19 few TGTGCCAGTAGCCCGACAGGGAACAACGAGCAGTACTTC CASSPTGNNEQYF
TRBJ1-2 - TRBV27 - TGTGCCAGCAGTCGATCAGGGGATCTGGGTGGCTACACCTTC CASSRSGDLGGYTF
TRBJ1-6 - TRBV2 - TGTGCCAGCAGTGAACCCCTAAATTCACCCCTCCACTTT CASSEPLNSPLHF
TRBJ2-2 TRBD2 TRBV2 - TGTGCCAGCAGATGGACTAGCGGACTTACCGGGGAGCTGTTTTTT CASRWTSGLTGELFF
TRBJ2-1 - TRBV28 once TGTGCCAGCAGTTCGATACAGGGTGTTGCAATGAATGAGCAGTTCTTC CASSSIQGVAMNEQFF
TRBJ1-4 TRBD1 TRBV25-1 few TGTGCCAGCAGTGCCTCCAGGGGGGACTGGGAAAAACTGTTTTTT CASSASRGDWEKLFF
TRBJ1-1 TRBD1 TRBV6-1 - TGTGCCAGCAGTGAATGGACAGGAAGAAACACTGAAGCTTTCTTT CASSEWTGRNTEAFF
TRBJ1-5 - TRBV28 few TGTGCCAGCAGTCAGGTCGGGGGGCCGAGTCAGCCCCAGCATTTT CASSQVGGPSQPQHF
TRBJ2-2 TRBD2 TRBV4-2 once TGTGCCAGCAGCCGAGGACTAGTTGCCGGGGAGCTGTTTTTT CASSRGLVAGELFF
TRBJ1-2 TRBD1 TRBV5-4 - TGTGCCAGCAGCTTCTACAGGGGGTCCTATGGCTACACCTTC CASSFYRGSYGYTF
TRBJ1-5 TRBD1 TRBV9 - TGTGCCAGCAGCCCACAGGGGGGGGATAGCAATCAGCCCCAGCATTTT CASSPQGGDSNQPQHF
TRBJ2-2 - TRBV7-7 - TGTGCTAGCAGCCGGGACTTCACCGGGGAGCTGTTTTTT CASSRDFTGELFF
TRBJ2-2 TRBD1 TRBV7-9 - TGTGCCAGCAGTCCGGGACAGACGAACACCGGGGAGCTGTTTTTT CASSPGQTNTGELFF
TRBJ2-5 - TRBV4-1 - TGCGCCAGCAGCCAACTGCTCCAGGGGGAGACCCAGTACTTC CASSQLLQGETQYF
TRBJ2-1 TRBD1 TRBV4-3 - TGCGCCAGCAGCCAGACAGGGGCCTACCGTGAGCAGTTCTTC CASSQTGAYREQFF
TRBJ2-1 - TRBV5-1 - TGCGCCAGCAGCTTGGACGCGGCTTCCTACAATGAGCAGTTCTTC CASSLDAASYNEQFF
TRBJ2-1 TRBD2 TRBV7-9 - TGTGCCAGCAGCCCCCGACTAGCGGGCCCCTACAATGAGCAGTTCTTC CASSPRLAGPYNEQFF
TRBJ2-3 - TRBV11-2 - TGTGCCAGCAGCTTAGCACTAGTCTTGGGCACAGATACGCAGTATTTT CASSLALVLGTDTQYF
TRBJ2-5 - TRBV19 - TGTGCCAGTACCCGGACACACAGCCAAGAGACCCAGTACTTC CASTRTHSQETQYF
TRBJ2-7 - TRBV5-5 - TGTGCCAGCAGCTTGTTAATAGGGTGGGGTTCCAGCTCCTACGAGCAGTACTTC CASSLLIGWGSSSYEQYF
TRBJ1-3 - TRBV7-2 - TGTGCCAGCAGCGACTTCCGGGGATCTGGAAACACCATATATTTT CASSDFRGSGNTIYF
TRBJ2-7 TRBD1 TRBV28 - TGTGCCAGCTCAGGACAGGTTTACGAGCAGTACTTC CASSGQVYEQYF
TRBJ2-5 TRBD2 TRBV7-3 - TGTGCCAGCAGCTCGGCGGGAGGGGAGACCCAGTACTTC CASSSAGGETQYF
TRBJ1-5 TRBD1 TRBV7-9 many TGTGCCAGCAGCTTAGGGACAGGGAATCAGCCCCAGCATTTT CASSLGTGNQPQHF
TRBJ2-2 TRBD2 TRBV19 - TGTGCCAGTAGTACACGGACTAGCGGGCCGCGCGGCGCCGGGGAGCTGTTTTTT CASSTRTSGPRGAGELFF
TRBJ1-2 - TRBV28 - TGTGCCAGCAGTTTATTTGAGGGGCGGAGTGGCTACACCTTC CASSLFEGRSGYTF
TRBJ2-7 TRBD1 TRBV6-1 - TGTGCCAGCAGTGAGACTTCCGGGACAGGGTCTCTCGAGCAGTACTTC CASSETSGTGSLEQYF
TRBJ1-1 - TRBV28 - TGTGCCAGCAGTTCTATACAGGGTTGGATGGCTTTCTTT CASSSIQGWMAFF
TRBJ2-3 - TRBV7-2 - TGTGCCAGCAGCTTACCTAGTCGGGATACGCAGTATTTT CASSLPSRDTQYF
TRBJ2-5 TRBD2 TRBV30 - TGTGCCTGGAAGGGAGTGGGAAAGCGGGAGGGCCGACGAGAGACCCAGTACTTC CAWKGVGKREGRRETQYF
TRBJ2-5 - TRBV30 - TGTGCCTGGAGGCCCCTCTTGGGTTGGGGTGGCCAAGAGACCCAGTACTTC CAWRPLLGWGGQETQYF
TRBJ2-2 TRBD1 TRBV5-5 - TGTGCCACTAAACAGGGGGCAAACACCGGGGAGCTGTTTTTT CATKQGANTGELFF
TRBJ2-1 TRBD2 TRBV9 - TGTGCCAGCAGCGTAGGAGGTTGGAGCGGGAGGGATAATGAGCAGTTCTTC CASSVGGWSGRDNEQFF
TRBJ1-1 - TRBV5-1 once TGCGCCAGCAGCTGGTCGGTGGGGGGGAACACTGAAGCTTTCTTT CASSWSVGGNTEAFF
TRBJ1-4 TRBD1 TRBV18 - TGTGCCAGCTCACCGTTGGGACAGGGTGGAGAAAAACTGTTTTTT CASSPLGQGGEKLFF
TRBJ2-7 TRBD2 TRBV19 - TGTGCCAGTCTCGGGACTAGCGGAGACGGCTCCTACGAGCAGTACTTC CASLGTSGDGSYEQYF
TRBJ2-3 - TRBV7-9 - TGTGCCAGCAGCCCAAGAGCGTACACAGATACGCAGTATTTT CASSPRAYTDTQYF
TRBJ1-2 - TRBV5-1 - TGCGCCAGCAAGGTGAGGGTTGGGGACTATGGCTACACCTTC CASKVRVGDYGYTF